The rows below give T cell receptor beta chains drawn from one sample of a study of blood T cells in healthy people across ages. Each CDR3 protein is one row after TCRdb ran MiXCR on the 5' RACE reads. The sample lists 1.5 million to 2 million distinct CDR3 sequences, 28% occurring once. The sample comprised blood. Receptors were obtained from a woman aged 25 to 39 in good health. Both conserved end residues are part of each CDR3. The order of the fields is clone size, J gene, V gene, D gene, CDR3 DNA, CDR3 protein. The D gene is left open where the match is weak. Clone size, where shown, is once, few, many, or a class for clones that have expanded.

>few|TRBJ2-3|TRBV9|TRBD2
TGTGCCAGCAGCCCCAGAGCGGGGGGGCCTTCAGATACGCAGTATTTT
CASSPRAGGPSDTQYF
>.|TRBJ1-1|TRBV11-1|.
TGTGCCAGCAGCTGGAGTATAGGGACGGGAGCTTTCTTT
CASSWSIGTGAFF
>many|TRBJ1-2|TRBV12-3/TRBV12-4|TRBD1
TGTGCCAGCAGTGGGGACAGGGAAGGCTACACCTTC
CASSGDREGYTF
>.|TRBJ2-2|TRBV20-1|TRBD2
TGCAGTGCTAGTCCGCTTCCTAGCGGGAACCTACACGCCGGGGAGCTGTTTTTT
CSASPLPSGNLHAGELFF
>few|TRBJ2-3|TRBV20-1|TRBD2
TGCAGTGCTAGGGGGGGGAGTCACAGCACAGATACGCAGTATTTT
CSARGGSHSTDTQYF
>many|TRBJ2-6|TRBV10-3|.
TGTGCCATCAGGGGGAAGGCAGTCAACTCTGGGGCCAACGTCCTGACTTTC
CAIRGKAVNSGANVLTF
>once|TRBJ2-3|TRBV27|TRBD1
TGTGCCAGCAGTTTAATTATAGGGGGCTTTGGGGATACGCAGTATTTT
CASSLIIGGFGDTQYF
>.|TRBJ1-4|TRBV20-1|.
TGCAGTACTGTACAGGGAGGAACTAATGAAAAACTGTTTTTT
CSTVQGGTNEKLFF
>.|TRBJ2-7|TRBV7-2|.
TGTGTCAGCACCTATTCCAACAGGGACTACGAGCAGTACTTC
CVSTYSNRDYEQYF
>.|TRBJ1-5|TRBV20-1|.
TGCAGTGTCTCCGGGCGGTCCAAGGGCCGCAATCAGCCCCAGCATTTT
CSVSGRSKGRNQPQHF
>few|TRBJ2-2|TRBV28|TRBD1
TGTGCCAGCAGTCCGACGGGACAGGGTACCGGGGAGCTGTTTTTT
CASSPTGQGTGELFF
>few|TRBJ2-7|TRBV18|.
TGTGCCAGCTCACCCGTAAACGGCGACTACGAGCAGTACTTC
CASSPVNGDYEQYF
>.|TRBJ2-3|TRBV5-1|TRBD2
TGCGCCAGCAGCTTGCTGGCTAGCGGGGGGGCACCAGATACGCAGTATTTT
CASSLLASGGAPDTQYF
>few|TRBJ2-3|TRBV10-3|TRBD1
TGTGCCATCAGTGAGTTTGGAACAGGGGGGAGCACAGATACGCAGTATTTT
CAISEFGTGGSTDTQYF
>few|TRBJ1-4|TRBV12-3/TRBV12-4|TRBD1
TGTGCCAGCAGTCACAGGGGGCTGGCAACTAATGAAAAACTGTTTTTT
CASSHRGLATNEKLFF
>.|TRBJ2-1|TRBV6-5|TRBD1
TGTGCCGGCCGGGACAGGGGCAACAATGAGCAGTTCTTC
CAGRDRGNNEQFF
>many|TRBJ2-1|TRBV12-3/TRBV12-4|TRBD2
TGTGCCAGCAGGACGACTAGCGGGGGGACCAATGAGCAGTTCTTC
CASRTTSGGTNEQFF
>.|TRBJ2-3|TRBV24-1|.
TGTGCCATTGATTTTGCCGGCCCTGGCACGCAGTATTTT
CAIDFAGPGTQYF
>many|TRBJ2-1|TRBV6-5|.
TGTGCCAGCAGTTACTCCAAGAGCTCCTACAATGAGCAGTTCTTC
CASSYSKSSYNEQFF
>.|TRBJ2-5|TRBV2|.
TGTGCCAGCAGTGTCGAAAGGGCTTCGGAGACCCAGTACTTC
CASSVERASETQYF
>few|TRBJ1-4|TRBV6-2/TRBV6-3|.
TGTGCCAGCACCCCGGGCAGACTAAGGGAAAAACTGTTTTTT
CASTPGRLREKLFF
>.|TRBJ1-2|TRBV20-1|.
TGCAGTGCTAGATCTGCGTGGGGGGCCGATGGCTACACCTTC
CSARSAWGADGYTF
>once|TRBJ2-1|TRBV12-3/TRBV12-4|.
TGTGCCAGCAGTTTCATGGGCAGGTCCTACAATGAGCAGTTCTTC
CASSFMGRSYNEQFF
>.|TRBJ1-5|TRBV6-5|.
TGTGCCAGCAGTGAGGACAGTCGAAGCAATCAGCCCCAGCATTTT
CASSEDSRSNQPQHF
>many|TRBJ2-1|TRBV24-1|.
TGTGCCACCAGTGACCCCGGGGAGCCAAACAATGAGCAGTTCTTC
CATSDPGEPNNEQFF
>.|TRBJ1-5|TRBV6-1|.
TGTGCCAGCAGTTCACTGCTAAATAGCAATCAGCCCCAGCATTTT
CASSSLLNSNQPQHF
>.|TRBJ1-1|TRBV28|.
TGTGCCGGCAGTTTATCTCAGTTTGAAGCTTTCTTT
CAGSLSQFEAFF
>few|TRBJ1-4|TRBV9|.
TGTGCCAGCAGCGCCGGACGGAGCCTCAATGAAAAACTGTTTTTT
CASSAGRSLNEKLFF
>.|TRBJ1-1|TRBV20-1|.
TGCAGTGCGTACACGAACACTGAAGCTTTCTTT
CSAYTNTEAFF
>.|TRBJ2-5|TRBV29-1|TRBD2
TGCAGCGTTGGAGGTAGCGGGGGCCTCCCCCAGTACTTC
CSVGGSGGLPQYF
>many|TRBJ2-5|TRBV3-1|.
TGTGCCAGCAGCCTCCCCCTAGGGGGTGCAGAGACCCAGTACTTC
CASSLPLGGAETQYF
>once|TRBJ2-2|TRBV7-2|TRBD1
TGTGCCAGCAGCGTGGACAGGGGTTCAGGGGAGCTGTTTTTT
CASSVDRGSGELFF
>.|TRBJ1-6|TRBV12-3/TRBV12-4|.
TGTGCCAGCAGTCCGCTGATCGACTATAATTCACCCCTCCACTTT
CASSPLIDYNSPLHF
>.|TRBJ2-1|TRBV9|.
TGTGCCAGCAGCGTAGAGGGGCAGAGTTACTACAATGAGCAGTTCTTC
CASSVEGQSYYNEQFF
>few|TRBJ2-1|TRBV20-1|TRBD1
TGCAGTGCCCCCGGGACAGGGTTAGACAATGAGCAGTTCTTC
CSAPGTGLDNEQFF
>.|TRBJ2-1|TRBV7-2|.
TGTGCCAGCAGCTTTCAGACTGAGCAGTTCTTC
CASSFQTEQFF
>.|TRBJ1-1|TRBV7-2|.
TGTGCCAGCAGCCCGGGGTTGAGAGGCACTGAAGCTTTCTTT
CASSPGLRGTEAFF
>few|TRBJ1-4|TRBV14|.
TGTGCCAGCAGCCTCGGCCGGGGCAAACTGTTTTTT
CASSLGRGKLFF
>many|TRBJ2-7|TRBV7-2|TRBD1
TGTGCCAGCAGCTTAGTCGACAGGGTAAACGAGCAGTACTTC
CASSLVDRVNEQYF
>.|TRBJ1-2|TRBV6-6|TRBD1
TGTGCCAGCAGTTATATCGGGAGTGGGGACAGCTTCTATGGCTACACCTTC
CASSYIGSGDSFYGYTF
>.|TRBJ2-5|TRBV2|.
TGTGCCAGCAGACCTCTAGGGACATCCCAAGAGACCCAGTACTTC
CASRPLGTSQETQYF